The next 32 T cell receptor beta chains were all read from a single sample in a study of blood T cell repertoires in COVID-19. Sequencing was performed with immunoSEQ multiplex PCR; in TCRdb, only in-frame clones are kept and a portion is missing. The sample records about 180,000 clones, roughly 83% being singletons. Input material: PBMCs or T cells enriched from blood (not recorded which). The source of these receptors is a woman in her twenties or thirties who had recovered from COVID-19.

The chain is built from TRBV12-3 or TRBV12-4 and TRBJ2-7, with no clear D. Trimming removed 6 bases at V and 2 bases at J, with 11 bases between. CDR3 length: 13 residues. The CDR3 nucleotides read TGTGCCAGCAGACCTCCGGCGGCCTACGAGCAGTACTTC. Amino acids: CASRPPAAYEQYF.

This clone is a singleton in its sample. The chain links TRBV6-5 to TRBJ2-7; 14 positions agree with TRBD2. Germline V lookup: CDR1 MNHEY, CDR2 SVGAGI. V gave up 8 bases and J gave up 1 base; unmatched junction bases: 4. This CDR3 has 15 amino acids. The CDR3 sequence: CASGRLAGGSYEQYF. The CDR3 DNA reads TGTGCCAGCGGGCGACTAGCGGGAGGGTCCTACGAGCAGTACTTC.

The J gene is TRBJ2-1, the V gene TRBV3-1 (or the pseudogene TRBV3-2); the D gene is possibly TRBD2 (5 bases). Per the germline V gene, CDR1 is LGHDT and CDR2 is YNNKEL (reference sequence). The CDR3 contains 14 residues. V lost 4 bases and J 7 bases, leaving 14 bases between the germline ends. The CDR3 DNA reads TGTGCCAGCAGCCCCACCCCCTTAGCGAATGAGCAGTTCTTC. Translated, it gives CASSPTPLANEQFF.

The chain links TRBV9 to TRBJ2-7; a weak D match, TRBD2 (5 bases). The CDR3 runs to 16 residues. V lost 0 bases and J lost 4, with 17 bases in between. The V gene's germline CDR1 is SGDLS and CDR2 YYNGEE. The CDR3 is CASSVATGSSMYEQYF. The CDR3 DNA sequence: TGTGCCAGCAGCGTAGCGACGGGATCCTCCATGTACGAGCAGTACTTC.

The genes are TRBV2 and TRBJ1-1; D gene ambiguous. Germline lookup yields CDR1 SNHLY and CDR2 FYNNEI. This CDR3 has 13 amino acids. V lost 10 bases and J 4 bases, leaving 16 bases between the germline ends. The DNA for the CDR3 is TGTGCCACCCAGAGAGAGGTTTTCACTGAAGCTTTCTTT. This translates into CATQREVFTEAFF.

The chain carries TRBV7-9 and TRBJ2-7; 8 bases fit TRBD2. The germline CDR1 and CDR2 sequences are SEHNR and FQNEAQ (reference sequence). This CDR3 contains 13 residues. The ends lost 7 bases at V and 2 bases at J; junction bases unmatched: 4. The CDR3 loop reads CASTPGGTYEQYF. CDR3 nucleotides: TGTGCCAGCACCCCGGGGGGGACCTACGAGCAGTACTTC.

The chain employs TRBV7-9 and TRBJ2-7, with TRBD1 matching 7 bases. V was pared by 5 bases and J by 1 base, with 8 bases of the junction left unmatched. Germline V gene data show CDR1 as SEHNR and CDR2 as FQNEAQ (reference sequence). The CDR3 is made up of 15 amino acids. The CDR3 loop is CASSKDREISYEQYF. The DNA for the CDR3 is TGTGCCAGCAGCAAAGACAGGGAGATTTCCTACGAGCAGTACTTC.

The chain is built from TRBV5-4 and TRBJ2-7, with 9 bases matching TRBD1. CDR1 is SGHNT, CDR2 YYREEE, per germline (reference sequence). Trimming took 4 bases from V and 3 from J; bases not matched to a gene: 8. This CDR3 has 15 amino acids. CDR3 region: CASSTPGTGIYEQYF. The CDR3, as DNA: TGTGCCAGCAGCACCCCCGGGACAGGGATCTACGAGCAGTACTTC.

V is TRBV3-1 (or the pseudogene TRBV3-2) and J is TRBJ1-2, with 10 bases matching TRBD1. The V segment lost 4 bases and the J segment 3 bases; nucleotides outside the gene matches: 2. Germline V gene lookup returns CDR1 LGHDT and CDR2 YNNKEL (reference sequence). CDR3 length equals 14 residues. The CDR3 coding sequence is TGTGCCAGCAGCCCGACAGGGGGCGACTATGGCTACACCTTC. This encodes CASSPTGGDYGYTF.

This sequence joins TRBV19 and TRBJ1-2, with 9 bases aligning to TRBD1. The J segment lost 3 bases and the V segment lost 5 bases, leaving 4 bases of the junction unmatched. The germline gives CDR1 LNHDA, CDR2 SQIVND (reference sequence). The CDR3 totals 14 residues. Written as DNA, the CDR3 is TGTGCCAGTAGTTTCCGGGACAGGGACTATGGCTACACCTTC. Protein sequence: CASSFRDRDYGYTF.

CDR3: CASSSRREYYNEQFF. CDR3 sequence (DNA): TGCGCCAGCAGCAGCCGGCGGGAGTACTACAATGAGCAGTTCTTC. The chain recombines TRBV5-1 with TRBJ2-1, with 7 bases fitting TRBD2. Germline V gene sequence: CDR1 SGHRS, CDR2 YFSETQ. The junction had 7 bases not matched to a gene; V was cut back by 4 bases and J by 3 bases. The length of the CDR3 is 15 residues.

The chain joins TRBV9 to TRBJ1-3, with no clear D. Trimming cost V 0 bases and J 3 bases, with 7 bases left between them. Germline loops: CDR1 SGDLS, CDR2 YYNGEE. The CDR3 has 14 residues. The CDR3 loop reads CASSVGGFGNTIYF. For the CDR3, the DNA is TGTGCCAGCAGCGTAGGAGGATTTGGAAACACCATATATTTT.

J is TRBJ1-2 and V is TRBV6-4; no firm D call. With 3 bases removed from V and 5 bases from J, the gap between germline ends came to 19 bases. Germline CDR1 and CDR2: MRHNA and SNTAGT. The CDR3 length is 16 residues. The CDR3 reads CASSESLEGAIYGYTF. Written as DNA, the CDR3 is TGTGCCAGCAGTGAATCGTTGGAGGGCGCAATATATGGCTACACCTTC.

The chain links TRBV6-5 to TRBJ1-1; D is possibly TRBD1 (5 bases). The ends were cut back, 2 bases at V and 13 bases at J, with 11 bases in the middle. The CDR3 covers 11 residues. Germline V gene sequence: CDR1 MNHEY, CDR2 SVGAGI. The CDR3 DNA follows: TGTGCCAGCAGTTACCGGGGGACGGGTTTCTTT. It encodes CASSYRGTGFF.

This clone was seen just once. V usage is TRBV28 and J usage is TRBJ2-3; D perhaps matches TRBD2 (5 bases). Germline CDR1 is MDHEN and CDR2 is SYDVKM. The ends were cut back, 7 bases at V and 5 bases at J, with 22 bases in the middle. This CDR3 has 16 residues. CDR3 coding DNA: TGTGCCAGCATCCTTTCGGGCAGCGCGGGTCGAGATACGCAGTATTTT. Protein: CASILSGSAGRDTQYF. Supplemented by reference TRBV28 and TRBJ2-3, the full variable domain reads DVKVTQSSRYLVKRTGEKVFLECVQDMDHENMFWYRQDPGLGLRLIYFSYDVKMKEKGDIPEGYSVSREKKERFSLILESASTNQTSMYLCASILSGSAGRDTQYFGPGTRLTVL.

V is TRBV7-2 and J is TRBJ1-5; D possibly corresponds to TRBD1 (6 bases). This CDR3 has 14 residues. Germline CDR1 reads SGHTA; CDR2 reads FQGNSA. With 5 bases removed from V and 1 base from J, the gap between germline ends came to 9 bases. CDR3 in amino acids: CASSPTGSNQPQHF. As DNA, the CDR3 is TGTGCCAGCAGCCCTACAGGGAGCAATCAGCCCCAGCATTTT. The entire variable domain, with the rest obtained from reference TRBV7-2 and TRBJ1-5, is as follows: GAGVSQSPSNKVTEKGKDVELRCDPISGHTALYWYRQSLGQGLEFLIYFQGNSAPDKSGLPSDRFSAERTGGSVSTLTIQRTQQEDSAVYLCASSPTGSNQPQHFGDGTRLSIL.

The chain has TRBV11-2 and TRBJ2-3; the match to TRBD2 covers 14 bases. Germline loops: CDR1 SGHAT, CDR2 FQNNGV. Trimming removed 5 bases from V and 5 bases from J; junction bases left unmatched: 12. This CDR3 region has 18 residues. CDR3 bases: TGTGCCAGCAGCCCAAATTCCGGGACTAGCGGGAGACGAGATACGCAGTATTTT. Residues: CASSPNSGTSGRRDTQYF.

The gene calls are TRBV19 and TRBJ1-5; tentatively, D is TRBD1 (6 bases). The germline V gene has CDR1 LNHDA and CDR2 SQIVND (reference sequence). Trimming removed 5 bases at V and 5 bases at J, with 28 bases between. The CDR3 contains 19 residues. In nucleotides, the CDR3 is TGTGCCAGTAGTCCCCGAACAATCCTAGATGAGGGGGACGATCAGCCCCAGCATTTT. It codes for CASSPRTILDEGDDQPQHF.

The gene calls are TRBV27 and TRBJ2-7, with 10 bases aligning to TRBD2. The J segment lost 2 bases and the V segment lost 2 bases, leaving 0 bases of the junction unmatched. Per germline, CDR1 MNHEY and CDR2 SMNVEV (reference sequence). This CDR3 contains 14 residues. CDR3 in DNA: TGTGCCAGCAGTTTACTAGCGGGAGCCTACGAGCAGTACTTC. This sequence encodes CASSLLAGAYEQYF.

This rearrangement joins TRBV6-5 to TRBJ1-5; TRBD1 aligns across 9 bases. CDR1 and CDR2 from the germline V gene are MNHEY and SVGAGI. The CDR3 sequence is 16 residues long. J gave up 6 bases and V 2 bases, and 8 bases lay outside the gene matches. The chain's CDR3 is CASSYRTGGESQPQHF. The CDR3, as DNA: TGTGCCAGCAGTTACCGTACAGGGGGCGAGAGTCAGCCCCAGCATTTT.

The chain joins TRBV28 to TRBJ1-1; D is ambiguous. This CDR3 is built from 12 residues. V lost 7 bases to trimming and J lost 9 bases, with 15 bases between them. Germline loops: CDR1 MDHEN, CDR2 SYDVKM. CDR3: CASKPLGLKAFF. DNA for the CDR3: TGTGCCAGCAAGCCTTTGGGCCTCAAAGCTTTCTTT.

J is TRBJ1-2 and V is TRBV5-1; TRBD1 matches 12 bases. Trimming at V came to 1 base and at J to 8 bases, leaving 6 bases not matched to a gene. Germline CDR1 SGHRS, CDR2 YFSETQ. CDR3 size: 15 residues. Written as DNA, the CDR3 is TGCGCCAGCAGCTTGCCGGGACAGGGGGCGTCCGGCTACACCTTC. This encodes CASSLPGQGASGYTF. Full variable domain (rest looked up from reference TRBV5-1 and TRBJ1-2): KAGVTQTPRYLIKTRGQQVTLSCSPISGHRSVSWYQQTPGQGLQFLFEYFSETQRNKGNFPGRFSGRQFSNSRSEMNVSTLELGDSALYLCASSLPGQGASGYTFGSGTRLTVV.

The V and J genes are TRBV28 and TRBJ1-5; 8 nucleotides agree with TRBD1. Looked up from germline, CDR1 is MDHEN and CDR2 is SYDVKM. CDR3 length equals 15 residues. V trimming: 7 bases; J trimming: 6 bases; junction bases outside the gene matches: 11. The CDR3: CASKAGGAKSQPQHF. The CDR3 DNA is TGTGCCAGCAAGGCAGGGGGCGCGAAGTCTCAGCCCCAGCATTTT.

In this sample, this clone turned up a few times. The rearrangement links TRBV5-6 to TRBJ2-7; weak D call: TRBD1 (6 bases). Germline-derived CDR1 and CDR2 are SGHDT and YYEEEE. With 0 bases removed from V and 7 bases from J, the gap between germline ends came to 14 bases. CDR3 length: 14 amino acids. The chain's CDR3 is CASSLAGGGREQYF. The CDR3 bases are TGTGCCAGCAGCTTGGCCGGTGGGGGCCGGGAGCAGTACTTC.

J is TRBJ1-6 and V is TRBV5-1, with TRBD1 matching over 10 bases. The germline CDR1 and CDR2 sequences are SGHRS and YFSETQ. The CDR3 length is 16 residues. With 2 bases clipped from V and 6 bases from J, the junction kept 5 bases outside the gene matches. In DNA, the CDR3 is TGCGCCAGCAGCTTAGGGACAGGGGCGGTTAATTCACCCCTCCACTTT. Protein sequence: CASSLGTGAVNSPLHF.

J is TRBJ1-5 and V is TRBV5-1; 7 nucleotides match TRBD1. Germline V CDR1 and CDR2: SGHRS, YFSETQ. The CDR3 is 16 amino acids. With 1 base clipped from V and 3 bases from J, the junction kept 7 bases outside the gene matches. The CDR3 coding sequence is TGCGCCAGCAGCTTGTGGCCAGGGGGTGACAATCAGCCCCAGCATTTT. It is translated as CASSLWPGGDNQPQHF.

V usage is TRBV28 and J usage is TRBJ2-3; 7 positions agree with TRBD2. The germline V gene encodes CDR1 MDHEN and CDR2 SYDVKM. There are 15 residues in the CDR3. Unmatched junction bases numbered 8, after V lost 7 bases and J lost 1 base. The CDR3 DNA reads as TGTGCCAGCATGGGCGGGAGTGTTGGCACAGATACGCAGTATTTT. Amino acid sequence: CASMGGSVGTDTQYF. Combining the CDR3 with reference TRBV28 and TRBJ2-3 gives the whole variable domain DVKVTQSSRYLVKRTGEKVFLECVQDMDHENMFWYRQDPGLGLRLIYFSYDVKMKEKGDIPEGYSVSREKKERFSLILESASTNQTSMYLCASMGGSVGTDTQYFGPGTRLTVL.

This chain uses TRBV10-1 with TRBJ2-7, with D tentatively TRBD2 (6 bases). This CDR3 is built from 14 residues. The ends were cut back, 5 bases at V and 0 bases at J, with 11 bases in the middle. Per the germline V gene, CDR1 is WNHNN and CDR2 is SYGVQD (reference sequence). CDR3 DNA: TGCGCCAGCAGTACCGGGAGCTTCTCCTACGAGCAGTACTTC. Amino acids: CASSTGSFSYEQYF.

This chain uses TRBV28 with TRBJ1-4; D is unclear. Germline CDR1 is MDHEN and CDR2 is SYDVKM. The CDR3 length is 15 residues. The germline V and J ends were trimmed by 4 bases and 5 bases, with 14 bases remaining between them. For the CDR3, the DNA is TGTGCCAGCAGTTACCCCCGGGAGTTGAATGAAAAACTGTTTTTT. This gives the protein CASSYPRELNEKLFF.

The V and J genes are TRBV11-2 and TRBJ2-1; possibly TRBD2 for D (5 bases). Trimming removed 0 bases at V and 4 bases at J, with 10 bases between. Germline V gene sequence: CDR1 SGHAT, CDR2 FQNNGV. This CDR3 is 15 amino acids long. CDR3 bases: TGTGCCAGCAGCTTAGAGATGGACTTATACAATGAGCAGTTCTTC. Its protein is CASSLEMDLYNEQFF. The full variable domain, in which reference TRBV11-2 and TRBJ2-1 provide the parts outside the CDR3, is EAGVAQSPRYKIIEKRQSVAFWCNPISGHATLYWYQQILGQGPKLLIQFQNNGVVDDSQLPKDRFSAERLKGVDSTLKIQPAKLEDSAVYLCASSLEMDLYNEQFFGPGTRLTVL.

The rearrangement uses TRBV4-2 and TRBJ2-3; no clear D. This CDR3 is built from 15 residues. CDR1 is LGHNA, CDR2 YNFKEQ, per germline. V was trimmed by 0 bases and J by 2 bases, leaving 9 bases between them. CDR3 DNA: TGTGCCAGCAGCCAAGACCCAGCGTACACAGATACGCAGTATTTT. It codes for CASSQDPAYTDTQYF.

The genes are TRBV4-2 and TRBJ2-4; 8 bases line up with TRBD2. The CDR3 contains 18 residues. Trimming took 2 bases from V and 6 from J; bases not matched to a gene: 15. In germline, CDR1 is LGHNA, CDR2 YNFKEQ. The CDR3 reads CASSQRKAGLELTNIQYF. The CDR3, as DNA: TGTGCCAGCAGCCAAAGAAAGGCGGGACTAGAATTAACAAACATTCAGTACTTC.